The 20 T cell receptor beta chains presented below share a single source sample, sequenced in a study of identifying expanded T cells in peripheral blood. Profiled with immunoSEQ multiplex PCR; TCRdb holds only in-frame clones, not every one. The sample gives 75,000 to 95,000 clones, roughly 90% of which show up once; about 7% is in the top ten. Sequencing was performed on blood. All receptors derive from a person aged 18-70 years in good health.

The gene calls are TRBV27 and TRBJ2-6, with D possibly being TRBD2 (5 bases). Germline V lookup: CDR1 MNHEY, CDR2 SMNVEV (reference sequence). This CDR3 spans 15 amino acids. The V gene lost 5 bases and the J gene lost 4 bases, with 12 bases spanning the gap. CDR3 sequence reads: CASSTPGLGANVLTF. The CDR3 coding sequence is TGTGCCAGCAGTACGCCAGGACTGGGGGCCAACGTCCTGACTTTC.

This clone turned up a few times. The chain uses TRBV13 and TRBJ1-2; D might be TRBD1 (5 bases). V was clipped by 2 bases and J by 7 bases, with 8 bases between them. CDR3 size: 12 residues. The V gene's germline CDR1 is PRHDT and CDR2 FYEKMQ (reference sequence). The CDR3 nucleotides read TGTGCCAGCAGCTTACAAGGGGCTGGCTACACCTTC. As protein: CASSLQGAGYTF.

V is TRBV10-3 and J is TRBJ1-2; 8 bases are a match to TRBD1. This CDR3 is built from 13 residues. The junction had 10 bases not matched to a gene; V was cut back by 10 bases and J by 6 bases. Germline V gene lookup returns CDR1 ENHRY and CDR2 SYGVKD. CDR3 DNA sequence: TGTGCCACCCAGGACAGGGTGGAGGATGGCTACACCTTC. Protein sequence: CATQDRVEDGYTF.

The chain couples TRBV29-1 to TRBJ1-4, with 9 bases matching TRBD1. The V gene's germline CDR1 is SQVTM and CDR2 ANQGSEA. This CDR3 has 15 residues. The junction had 12 bases not matched to a gene; V was cut back by 6 bases and J by 7 bases. The CDR3 here is CSVAQNRGLVEKLFF. CDR3 DNA: TGCAGCGTCGCCCAGAACAGGGGGCTTGTTGAAAAACTGTTTTTT.

This clone showed up just a few times. This sequence joins TRBV19 and TRBJ1-1; D call uncertain. Germline values: CDR1 LNHDA, CDR2 SQIVND (reference sequence). V was clipped by 3 bases and J by 1 base, with 9 bases between them. This CDR3 spans 14 amino acids. This chain's CDR3 is CASSMKYRNTEAFF. The CDR3 nucleotides read TGTGCCAGTAGTATGAAGTACCGGAACACTGAAGCTTTCTTT.

The chain is built from TRBV19 and TRBJ1-1, with a possible D match to TRBD1 (5 bases). The V gene's germline CDR1 is LNHDA and CDR2 SQIVND (reference sequence). The V end lost 4 bases, the J end lost 4 bases, and 16 bases lay between the germline ends. CDR3 length equals 15 residues. The CDR3 nucleotides are TGTGCCAGTAGTAGGGCGGGAGGGGCTAGCACTGAAGCTTTCTTT. Translation gives CASSRAGGASTEAFF.

The gene calls are TRBV9 and TRBJ2-1; D is ambiguous. The CDR3 runs 14 residues. V was shortened by 5 bases and J by 7 bases, with 16 bases between the two germline ends. Germline V gene lookup returns CDR1 SGDLS and CDR2 YYNGEE. The CDR3 bases are TGTGCCAGCAGTCACGGCCAAATGACTAATGAGCAGTTCTTC. Its translation: CASSHGQMTNEQFF. Using reference TRBV9 and TRBJ2-1 for the parts outside the CDR3, the full variable domain is DSGVTQTPKHLITATGQRVTLRCSPRSGDLSVYWYQQSLDQGLQFLIQYYNGEERAKGNILERFSAQQFPDLHSELNLSSLELGDSALYFCASSHGQMTNEQFFGPGTRLTVL.

The genes are TRBV11-2 and TRBJ2-7, with TRBD1 matching 9 bases. Looked up from germline, CDR1 is SGHAT and CDR2 is FQNNGV. The J segment lost 1 base and the V segment lost 6 bases, leaving 4 bases of the junction unmatched. CDR3 length equals 14 residues. The CDR3 sequence: CASSFGTGSYEQYF. The CDR3 nucleotides are TGTGCCAGCAGTTTTGGGACAGGGTCCTACGAGCAGTACTTC.

The chain combines TRBV21-1 with TRBJ2-6; TRBD1 reflects the table's D call only, with no check against the DNA. TRBV21-1 is labeled a pseudogene. The CDR3 has 18 amino acids. CDR3 in amino acids: CASSKEGTAYSGANVLTF. CDR3 in DNA: TGTGCCAGCAGCAAAGAGGGGACAGCTTACTCTGGGGCCAACGTCCTGACTTTC.

The chain employs TRBV18 and TRBJ2-2; tentatively, D is TRBD1 (6 bases). The CDR3 runs 15 residues. From germline, CDR1 is KGHSH and CDR2 LQKENI. V was clipped by 3 bases and J by 0 bases, with 8 bases between them. The CDR3 is CASSPGAPNTGELFF. In DNA, the CDR3 is TGTGCCAGCTCACCGGGGGCACCGAACACCGGGGAGCTGTTTTTT. The full variable domain, with the rest looked up from reference TRBV18 and TRBJ2-2, is NAGVMQNPRHLVRRRGQEARLRCSPMKGHSHVYWYRQLPEEGLKFMVYLQKENIIDESGMPKERFSAEFPKEGPSILRIQQVVRGDSAAYFCASSPGAPNTGELFFGEGSRLTVL.

CDR3 sequence reads: CASSPQSSTGGNQPQHF. For the CDR3, the DNA is TGTGCCAGCTCACCTCAATCATCGACGGGGGGAAATCAGCCCCAGCATTTT. The rearrangement joins TRBV18 to TRBJ1-5, with TRBD1 as a possible D gene (5 bases). The CDR3 runs to 17 residues. V dropped 3 bases and J dropped 4 bases, with 19 bases sitting between them. Germline V lookup: CDR1 KGHSH, CDR2 LQKENI.

The V gene is TRBV11-1, the J gene TRBJ2-2; D is ambiguous. This CDR3 has 15 amino acids. Between the trimmed V and J ends, which lost 3 bases and 4 bases, there was a span of 12 bases. Germline V CDR1 and CDR2: SGHAT, FQDESV (reference sequence). The CDR3 is CASSLGRGVTGELFF. As DNA, the CDR3 is TGTGCCAGCAGCTTGGGTCGAGGTGTCACCGGGGAGCTGTTTTTT.

The V call is TRBV27, the J call TRBJ1-6; D gene ambiguous. The V and J ends lost 4 bases and 8 bases respectively, with 9 bases between them. The CDR3 loop spans 13 amino acids. Looked up from germline, CDR1 is MNHEY and CDR2 is SMNVEV (reference sequence). CDR3 DNA: TGTGCCAGCAGTTATCAGGCCCATTCACCCCTCCACTTT. It is translated as CASSYQAHSPLHF.

V usage is TRBV4-2 and J usage is TRBJ2-6; 12 bases agree with TRBD2. The ends lost 3 bases at V and 0 bases at J; junction bases unmatched: 6. CDR1 and CDR2 (germline): LGHNA, YNFKEQ. The CDR3 sequence is 19 residues long. The CDR3 spells CASSQARLAGASGANVLTF. The CDR3 DNA is TGTGCCAGCAGCCAGGCGAGACTAGCGGGAGCCTCTGGGGCCAACGTCCTGACTTTC.

CDR3 bases: TGTGCCAGCAGTTCCAGATCTAGCACAGATACGCAGTATTTT. Translating it yields CASSSRSSTDTQYF. The chain uses TRBV27 and TRBJ2-3; D gene uncertain. V was cut by 4 bases and J by 0 bases, with 8 bases left in between. This CDR3 has 14 amino acids. The germline V gene has CDR1 MNHEY and CDR2 SMNVEV (reference sequence).

J is TRBJ2-3 and V is TRBV2; 12 bases map to TRBD2. The CDR3 is 15 residues long. J gave up 3 bases and V 6 bases, and 4 bases lay outside the gene matches. Looked up from germline, CDR1 is SNHLY and CDR2 is FYNNEI. Here the CDR3 reads CASRELAGGTDTQYF. In DNA form, the CDR3 reads TGTGCCAGCAGGGAACTAGCGGGGGGTACAGATACGCAGTATTTT.

V is TRBV5-1 and J is TRBJ2-1; the match to TRBD1 covers 7 bases. The CDR3 has 15 amino acids. From germline, CDR1 is SGHRS and CDR2 YFSETQ. V dropped 4 bases and J dropped 4; count of bases not matched to a gene: 8. The CDR3 region is CASSPDRATYNEQFF. For the CDR3, the DNA is TGCGCCAGCAGCCCCGACAGGGCAACTTACAATGAGCAGTTCTTC.

The V call is TRBV5-4, the J call TRBJ2-7, with TRBD1 identical over 11 bases. Losses at the gene ends were 4 bases for V and 2 bases for J; bases not matched to a gene: 8. The CDR3 runs 16 residues. Per the germline V gene, CDR1 is SGHNT and CDR2 is YYREEE (reference sequence). CDR3 protein: CASSRVSGQGAYEQYF. The CDR3, as DNA: TGTGCCAGCAGCCGCGTATCGGGACAGGGGGCCTACGAGCAGTACTTC. The complete variable domain, with remaining parts taken from reference TRBV5-4 and TRBJ2-7, reads ETGVTQSPTHLIKTRGQQVTLRCSSQSGHNTVSWYQQALGQGPQFIFQYYREEENGRGNFPPRFSGLQFPNYSSELNVNALELDDSALYLCASSRVSGQGAYEQYFGPGTRLTVT.

This clone was found many times. Other DNA sequences in the sample encode the same CDR3. The chain employs TRBV5-6 and TRBJ2-2; possibly TRBD1 for D (5 bases). Trimming left V 0 bases short and J 3 bases short, with 9 bases between. This CDR3 region has 15 residues. Germline assignment: CDR1 SGHDT and CDR2 YYEEEE. The CDR3 region has the DNA TGTGCCAGCAGCTTGGTTCAGGGTGACACCGGGGAGCTGTTTTTT. This codes for CASSLVQGDTGELFF.

V gene TRBV29-1 combines with J gene TRBJ1-1; TRBD1 might be the D (5 bases). The CDR3 spans 13 residues. Trimming removed 5 bases from V and 5 bases from J, with 15 bases in between. The germline gives CDR1 SQVTM, CDR2 ANQGSEA. The CDR3 sequence is CSVLTGGQTEAFF. CDR3 DNA sequence: TGCAGCGTTTTGACGGGGGGTCAGACTGAAGCTTTCTTT.